The entry that follows covers one T cell receptor (beta chain) sequence. What it binds is unknown. The conserved closing phenylalanine or tryptophan is absent in this CDR3, likely reflecting a read error. It is unclear where the CDR3 begins or ends on the DNA, so no DNA is shown, and the CDR3 is as TCRdb lists it. Total RNA and DNA came together from roughly 20-30 mg of bulk tissue without cell sorting. The investigators made TCR beta cDNA from around 530 ng total RNA, using a constant-region primer. Nested multiplex PCR, run for three rounds with slightly modified ARM-PCR, yielded TCR beta libraries. TRBV1-TRBV30 forward primers paired with a C-beta reverse primer were used in the first two PCR rounds, which ran approximately 11 cycles each. TCRdb itself ran the multiplex PCR reads through MiXCR, one entry per CDR3 protein. The sample lists some 180,000 distinct CDR3 sequences, around four fifths seen once, with over 15% in the top ten.

The data were obtained in a study of tumor-infiltrating lymphocytes in primary liver carcinoma. Study-wide context: Both sexes were represented among patients, who were 30 to 69 years old. Each sample had roughly 3.65 to 7.13 million productive TCRbeta reads regardless of tissue type. General observations from the study: Researchers report that only about 8-25% of top clones turned up in all five tumor regions. Tumor-adjacent and tumor-blood pairs displayed less overlap than did pairs of tumor regions.

Germline CDR1 and CDR2: LGHNA and YSLEER. The CDR3 totals 13 residues, both ends included. The source material was tumor tissue from primary liver carcinoma. The chain employs TRBV4-3 and TRBJ2-7. This TCR derives from a man aged 35 to 55 with primary liver carcinoma and hepatitis B virus infection. This chain's CDR3 is CASSPGKGYEQYS.